A single sample gave rise to the 20 T cell receptor beta chains below, sequenced in a study of T cells in Graves' hyperthyroidism and ophthalmopathy. Amplification targeted TCR beta CDR3 regions from RNA transcripts. The HTBI primer set was used in a first-round RT-PCR of the TCR CDR3. TCRdb ran MiXCR on the multiplex PCR reads and lists one entry per CDR3 protein. The sample lists some 570,000 distinct CDR3 sequences; 14% were seen once. Specimen: blood. The receptors stem from a young woman with Graves' ophthalmopathy.

This clonotype has only a few counts. This chain joins TRBV4-1 and TRBJ2-7; TRBD2 agrees at 11 bases. CDR1 and CDR2 (germline): MGHRA, YSYEKL. The V segment lost 6 bases and the J segment 0 bases; nucleotides outside the gene matches: 4. This CDR3 has 15 residues. The chain's CDR3 is CASRIGLAGSYEQYF. The CDR3 DNA sequence: TGCGCCAGCAGGATCGGACTAGCGGGCTCCTACGAGCAGTACTTC.

The CDR3 is CATRLDTEAFF. CDR3 coding DNA: TGTGCCACCCGTTTGGACACTGAAGCTTTCTTT. This chain links TRBV10-3 with TRBJ1-1; D is uncertain. Germline CDR1 ENHRY, CDR2 SYGVKD. The CDR3 extends over 11 amino acids. V was pared by 10 bases and J by 3 bases, with 9 bases between.

V is TRBV24-1 and J is TRBJ2-6, with D tentatively TRBD1 or TRBD2 (5 bases each). This CDR3 comprises 19 residues. Germline CDR1 and CDR2: KGHDR and SFDVKD. Trimming took off 5 bases at V and 0 bases at J, with 19 bases between the two ends. CDR3 nucleotide sequence: TGTGCCACCAGTGCCCATTGGGGTGGGGGAAGCTCTGGGGCCAACGTCCTGACTTTC. Translating it yields CATSAHWGGGSSGANVLTF.

V is TRBV3-1 and J is TRBJ2-3; 9 bases fit TRBD2. There are 16 residues in the CDR3. The germline gives CDR1 LGHDT, CDR2 YNNKEL (reference sequence). After removal of 2 bases from V and 0 bases from J, the junction contained 3 bases not matched to a gene. The CDR3, as DNA: TGTGCCAGCAGCCAAAAGGCGGGAGGGAGCACAGATACGCAGTATTTT. This translates into CASSQKAGGSTDTQYF.

The chain joins TRBV30 to TRBJ2-7; 9 nucleotides match TRBD2. V lost 5 bases and J lost 4; bases outside the gene matches: 9. The CDR3 runs 14 residues. Germline V gene data show CDR1 as GTSNPN and CDR2 as SVGIG (reference sequence). The CDR3 DNA follows: TGTGCCTGGGTGAGGGCGGGAGGGGGATACGAGCAGTACTTC. Residues: CAWVRAGGGYEQYF.

This clonotype was seen many times. The chain carries TRBV12-3 or TRBV12-4 and TRBJ1-3; D is ambiguous. Deletions cut 3 bases from V and 0 bases from J, with 3 bases between. The CDR3 covers 13 residues. For the CDR3, the DNA is TGTGCCAGCAGTTTCAGCTCTGGAAACACCATATATTTT. This gives the protein CASSFSSGNTIYF.

This clonotype came up many times. The gene calls are TRBV7-9 and TRBJ2-1; a possible D gene is TRBD1 (5 bases). V was clipped by 6 bases and J by 3 bases, with 15 bases between them. Germline CDR1 SEHNR, CDR2 FQNEAQ (reference sequence). The CDR3 extends over 15 amino acids. In DNA, the CDR3 is TGTGCCAGCAGGCCCAGGGAAGGCGGCTACAATGAGCAGTTCTTC. Its protein is CASRPREGGYNEQFF.

There are many counts of this clonotype. V usage is TRBV20-1 and J usage is TRBJ2-1; D is undetermined. Trimming left V 0 bases short and J 4 bases short, with 4 bases between. The germline V gene encodes CDR1 DFQATT and CDR2 SNEGSKA (reference sequence). The CDR3 runs to 12 residues. The CDR3 spells CSAREQYNEQFF. The CDR3 coding sequence is TGCAGTGCTAGAGAACAGTACAATGAGCAGTTCTTC.

This clonotype was seen repeatedly, ten times or more. CDR3 coding DNA: TGTGCCATCAGTGAGGCGGACTCCATCAATGAGCAGTTCTTC. Protein product: CAISEADSINEQFF. The chain is built from TRBV10-3 and TRBJ2-1; TRBD2 is a possible D gene (5 bases). V lost 2 bases and J lost 6, with 11 bases in between. The CDR3 is 14 amino acids. Germline CDR1 and CDR2: ENHRY and SYGVKD.

This clonotype was recorded a few times. CDR3 sequence reads: CASSSLDRGHTDTQYF. DNA of the CDR3: TGTGCCAGCAGCTCCCTCGACAGGGGTCACACAGATACGCAGTATTTT. The gene calls are TRBV28 and TRBJ2-3; 8 bases fit TRBD1. Germline-derived CDR1 and CDR2 are MDHEN and SYDVKM. This CDR3 comprises 16 residues. V lost 6 bases, J lost 2 bases, and 10 bases stayed unmatched.

This clonotype was seen at least ten times. V gene TRBV28 combines with J gene TRBJ2-3, with TRBD2 matching 10 bases. The trim removed 5 bases at V and 7 bases at J, leaving 9 bases unmatched. In germline, CDR1 is MDHEN, CDR2 SYDVKM. This CDR3 is built from 15 residues. CDR3 residues: CASSPSSGSRHTQYF. CDR3 DNA: TGTGCCAGCAGTCCCTCTAGCGGGAGTCGGCATACGCAGTATTTT.

Many counts were recorded for this clonotype. The chain is built from TRBV6-1 and TRBJ1-2, with D perhaps TRBD1 (5 bases). Germline V gives CDR1 MNHNS, CDR2 SASEGT. This CDR3 has 17 amino acids. The V gene lost 0 bases and the J gene lost 3 bases, with 17 bases spanning the gap. The CDR3 loop is CASSEAGGTYLYYGYTF. CDR3 nucleotide sequence: TGTGCCAGCAGTGAAGCGGGGGGGACCTACCTCTACTATGGCTACACCTTC.

This clonotype occurred a few times. The V gene is TRBV9, the J gene TRBJ1-1, with D perhaps TRBD1 (5 bases). Per germline, CDR1 SGDLS and CDR2 YYNGEE. This CDR3 is built from 13 residues. V was clipped by 4 bases and J by 5 bases, with 12 bases between them. CDR3 amino acids: CASSIDGGTEAFF. The CDR3 DNA reads as TGTGCCAGCAGCATAGACGGGGGTACTGAAGCTTTCTTT.

This sequence joins TRBV3-1 and TRBJ2-1, with D possibly being TRBD1 or TRBD2 (5 bases each). The CDR3 runs 16 residues. V was cut by 0 bases and J by 5 bases, with 14 bases left in between. The germline gives CDR1 LGHDT, CDR2 YNNKEL (reference sequence). CDR3 loop: CASSQDLASGHNEQFF. The CDR3 DNA follows: TGTGCCAGCAGCCAAGATCTAGCCTCAGGGCACAATGAGCAGTTCTTC.

This clonotype showed up many times. The chain is built from TRBV7-8 and TRBJ2-5; 7 bases are shared with TRBD1. The germline CDR1 and CDR2 sequences are SGHVS and FQNEAQ. With V trimmed by 5 bases and J by 4 bases, 10 bases remained unmatched. This CDR3 has 15 amino acids. The CDR3 protein is CASSLGTAEGETQYF. The CDR3 nucleotides are TGTGCCAGCAGCCTCGGGACAGCGGAAGGAGAGACCCAGTACTTC.

This clonotype was counted ten times or more. This rearrangement joins TRBV20-1 to TRBJ2-1; no definite D call. V lost 3 bases, J lost 3 bases, and 3 bases lay in between. This CDR3 has 11 amino acids. Germline V CDR1 and CDR2: DFQATT, SNEGSKA (reference sequence). The CDR3 is CSARGYNEQFF. CDR3 coding DNA: TGCAGTGCTAGGGGCTACAATGAGCAGTTCTTC.

This clonotype was counted ten times or more. The chain uses TRBV6-1 and TRBJ2-7; 9 nucleotides agree with TRBD1. Germline V lookup: CDR1 MNHNS, CDR2 SASEGT. The CDR3 is 15 amino acids. J was trimmed by 7 bases and V by 6 bases; bases with no gene match: 13. CDR3 in amino acids: CASRTGTGLLFEQYF. DNA of the CDR3: TGTGCCAGCAGGACCGGGACAGGGCTTCTGTTTGAGCAGTACTTC.

This clonotype was observed many times. The rearrangement uses TRBV6-1 and TRBJ2-6; D is ambiguous. V was shortened by 0 bases and J by 0 bases, with 15 bases between the two germline ends. Germline V lookup: CDR1 MNHNS, CDR2 SASEGT. The CDR3 loop spans 19 amino acids. In nucleotides, the CDR3 is TGTGCCAGCAGTGAAGCGGTCGGTGCTGGAAGCTCTGGGGCCAACGTCCTGACTTTC. Its translation is CASSEAVGAGSSGANVLTF.

The chain employs TRBV6-2 or TRBV6-3 and TRBJ2-2; 13 bases agree with TRBD2. The V segment lost 1 base and the J segment 0 bases; nucleotides outside the gene matches: 5. CDR1 is MNHEY and CDR2 is SVGEGT in the germline V gene. The CDR3 totals 19 residues. This CDR3 is CASSYYGLAGATNTGELFF. As DNA, the CDR3 is TGTGCCAGCAGTTACTATGGACTAGCGGGAGCCACGAACACCGGGGAGCTGTTTTTT.

In its sample, this clonotype was seen many times. The genes are TRBV5-6 and TRBJ2-2; the match to TRBD2 covers 12 bases. J lost 6 bases, V lost 4 bases, and 7 bases had no gene match. The CDR3 loop spans 16 amino acids. The germline V gene encodes CDR1 SGHDT and CDR2 YYEEEE. As DNA, the CDR3 is TGTGCCAGCAGCGTGGGACTAGCGGGTGGCCCCGGGGAGCTGTTTTTT. Translated: CASSVGLAGGPGELFF. The full variable domain, rest sourced from reference TRBV5-6 and TRBJ2-2, is DAGVTQSPTHLIKTRGQQVTLRCSPKSGHDTVSWYQQALGQGPQFIFQYYEEEERQRGNFPDRFSGHQFPNYSSELNVNALLLGDSALYLCASSVGLAGGPGELFFGEGSRLTVL.